Reported below is one T cell receptor beta chain. V dropped 6 bases and J dropped 9 bases, with 14 bases sitting between them. The CDR3 is made up of 12 amino acids. Using immunoSEQ multiplex PCR, the repertoire was profiled, and TCRdb retains in-frame clones only, with some absent. Among approximately 290,000 clones, 70% to 90% were seen once, and the ten largest hold roughly 4%. This entry comes from a study of blood T cell repertoires in COVID-19. About the study: Spain, Italy and the United States supplied samples that represented acute and convalescent COVID-19. PBMCs, B-cell-depleted T cells, or T cells were the source of the cDNA or gDNA that made up the material.

The sequenced sample consisted of PBMCs or T cells enriched from blood (not recorded which). V and J are TRBV12-3 or TRBV12-4 and TRBJ1-1; D remains ambiguous. The receptor was isolated from a woman aged 25 to 39 who had recovered from COVID-19. The CDR3 region is CASSDIGEQAFF. CDR3 sequence (DNA): TGTGCCAGCAGCGACATCGGGGAGCAAGCTTTCTTT.